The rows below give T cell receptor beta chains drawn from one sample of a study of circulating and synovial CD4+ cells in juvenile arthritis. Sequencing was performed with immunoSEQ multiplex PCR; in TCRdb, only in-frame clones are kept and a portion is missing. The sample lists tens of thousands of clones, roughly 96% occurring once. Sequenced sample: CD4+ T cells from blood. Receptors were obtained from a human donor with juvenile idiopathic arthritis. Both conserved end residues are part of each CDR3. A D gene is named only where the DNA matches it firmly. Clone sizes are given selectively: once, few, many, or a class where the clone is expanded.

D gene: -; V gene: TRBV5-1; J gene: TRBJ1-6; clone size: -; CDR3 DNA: TGCGCCAGCAGCTTGGAACAGGCTAATTCACCCCTCCACTTT; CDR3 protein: CASSLEQANSPLHF
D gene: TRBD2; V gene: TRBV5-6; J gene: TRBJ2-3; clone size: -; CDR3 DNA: TGTGCCAGCAGCTTAGGGACTACGGTCGGTACGCAGTATTTT; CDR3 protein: CASSLGTTVGTQYF
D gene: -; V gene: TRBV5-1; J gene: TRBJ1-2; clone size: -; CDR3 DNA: TGCGCCAGCAGCCCAAGGGAGCGAGCTAACTATGGCTACACCTTC; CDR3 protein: CASSPRERANYGYTF
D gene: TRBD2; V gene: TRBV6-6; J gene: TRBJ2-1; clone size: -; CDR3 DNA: TGTGCCAGCAGCCCGGGGGGGGTCTACAATGAGCAGTTCTTC; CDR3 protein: CASSPGGVYNEQFF
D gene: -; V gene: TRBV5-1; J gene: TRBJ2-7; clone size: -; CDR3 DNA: TGCGCCAGCTCCAAGGAGGGGAGTACCTACGAGCAGTACTTC; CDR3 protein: CASSKEGSTYEQYF
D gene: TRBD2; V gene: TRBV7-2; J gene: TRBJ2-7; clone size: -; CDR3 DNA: TGTGCCAGCAGCCCTCGGACTAGCGGGTACTACGAGCAGTACTTC; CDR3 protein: CASSPRTSGYYEQYF
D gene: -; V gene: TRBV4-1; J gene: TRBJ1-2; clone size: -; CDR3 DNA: TGCGCCAGCAGCCAAGATCTAGGAACACACACCTTC; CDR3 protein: CASSQDLGTHTF
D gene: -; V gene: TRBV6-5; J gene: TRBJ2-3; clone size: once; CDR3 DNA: TGTGCCAGCAGCCTGGGACACCCAAGCACAGATACGCAGTATTTT; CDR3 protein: CASSLGHPSTDTQYF
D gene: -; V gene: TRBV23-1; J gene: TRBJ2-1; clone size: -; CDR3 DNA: TGCGCCAGCCGAGCAGGGAAGGAGCAGTTCTTC; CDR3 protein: CASRAGKEQFF
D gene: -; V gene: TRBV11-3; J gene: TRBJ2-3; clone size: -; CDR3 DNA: TGTGCCAGCAGCTTAGATGGGGGGGCATCAGATACGCAGTATTTT; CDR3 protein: CASSLDGGASDTQYF
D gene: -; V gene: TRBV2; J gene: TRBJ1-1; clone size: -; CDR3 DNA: TGTGCCAGCAGCGGGGAGGGGGTCACTGAAGCTTTCTTT; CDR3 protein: CASSGEGVTEAFF
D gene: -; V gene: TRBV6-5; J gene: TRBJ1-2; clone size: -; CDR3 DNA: TGTGCCAGCAGAGCAGGGGCGTCTCGGGGCTACACCTTC; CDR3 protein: CASRAGASRGYTF
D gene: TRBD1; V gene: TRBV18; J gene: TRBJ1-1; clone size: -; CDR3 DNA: TGTGCCAGCTCCCGCGACAGGGACACTGAAGCTTTCTTT; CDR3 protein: CASSRDRDTEAFF
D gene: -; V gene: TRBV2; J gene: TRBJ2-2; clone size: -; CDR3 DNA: TGTGCCAGCAGGCTGCTTGGGAGCACCGGGGAGCTGTTTTTT; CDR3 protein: CASRLLGSTGELFF
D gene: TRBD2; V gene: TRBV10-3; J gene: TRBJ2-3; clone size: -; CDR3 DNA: TGTGCCATCAGTACAAGCGGGGGCGCGGGGACGCAGTATTTT; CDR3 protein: CAISTSGGAGTQYF
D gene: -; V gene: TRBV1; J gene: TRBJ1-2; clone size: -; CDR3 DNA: TGCACCAGCCGCCGGGACAGGGGACACAGTATCTATGGCTACACCTTC; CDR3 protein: CTSRRDRGHSIYGYTF
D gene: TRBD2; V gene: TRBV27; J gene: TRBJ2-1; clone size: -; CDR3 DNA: TGTGCCAGCAGTTTTTCGGCGGGGGGGCCGCGGAATGAGCAGTTCTTC; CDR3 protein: CASSFSAGGPRNEQFF
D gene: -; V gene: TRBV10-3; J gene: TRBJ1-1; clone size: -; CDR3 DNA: TGTGCCATCAAACCAGGATCCCCGAACACTGAAGCTTTCTTT; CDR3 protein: CAIKPGSPNTEAFF
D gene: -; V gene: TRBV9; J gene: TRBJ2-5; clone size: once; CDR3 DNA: TGTGCCAGCAGCGTAGCTTTGGGGGGCCAAGAGACCCAGTACTTC; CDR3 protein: CASSVALGGQETQYF
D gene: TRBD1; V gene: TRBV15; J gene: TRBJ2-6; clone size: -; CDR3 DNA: TGTGCCACCAGCAGAGATTTATACAGGGGGCGGACTGGGGCCAACGTCCTGACTTTC; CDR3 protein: CATSRDLYRGRTGANVLTF
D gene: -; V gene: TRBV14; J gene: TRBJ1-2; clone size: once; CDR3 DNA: TGTGCCAGCAGCCCGGACAGACATCGGGGCTACACCTTC; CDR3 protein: CASSPDRHRGYTF
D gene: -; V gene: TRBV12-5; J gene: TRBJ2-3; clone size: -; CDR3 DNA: TGTGCTAGTGGTCCCTATGACGGGTGGACAGATACGCAGTATTTT; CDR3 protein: CASGPYDGWTDTQYF
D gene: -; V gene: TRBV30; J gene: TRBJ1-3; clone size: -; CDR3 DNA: TGTGCCTGGGCAGGGGCATCTGGAAACACCATATATTTT; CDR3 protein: CAWAGASGNTIYF
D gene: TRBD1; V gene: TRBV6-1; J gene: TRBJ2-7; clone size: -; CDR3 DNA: TGTGCCAGCGCCCAACCCCGGACAGGTTCCTACGAGCAGTACTTC; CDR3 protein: CASAQPRTGSYEQYF
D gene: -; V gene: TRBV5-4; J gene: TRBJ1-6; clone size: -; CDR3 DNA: TGTGCCAGCAGCCCCTGGGGGGGGAATTCACCCCTCCACTTT; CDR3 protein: CASSPWGGNSPLHF